The rows below give T cell receptor beta chains drawn from one sample of a study of blood T cell repertoires in COVID-19. Here immunoSEQ multiplex PCR was the method, and the copy in TCRdb shows in-frame clones only, minus some. Here the sample spans fewer than 90,000 clones, about 85% being singletons. Sequenced material: peripheral blood. Receptor source: a man aged 70-80 years with active COVID-19. Both conserved end residues are part of each CDR3. A D gene is named only where the DNA matches it firmly. Clone sizes are given selectively: once, few, many, or a class where the clone is expanded.

J gene,V gene,clone size,D gene,CDR3 DNA,CDR3 protein
TRBJ1-1,TRBV2,once,.,TGTGCCAGCAACCTCCCCGGCGGCAGGGCTGGCTCTGAAGCTTTCTTT,CASNLPGGRAGSEAFF
TRBJ2-7,TRBV9,once,.,TGTGCCAGCAGCGCAGGGCCCTCCTACGAGCAGTACTTC,CASSAGPSYEQYF
TRBJ2-2,TRBV5-4,.,TRBD2,TGTGCCAGCAGCCCCGGACTAGCGCCAAACACCGGGGAGCTGTTTTTT,CASSPGLAPNTGELFF
TRBJ2-7,TRBV11-2,.,.,TGTGCCAGCAGCCAGGGGCCGGGTAACTACGAGCAGTACTTC,CASSQGPGNYEQYF
TRBJ2-7,TRBV19,.,TRBD1,TGTGCCAGTAGTCCACCGGGACAGGGGGCGCGGGAGCAGTACTTC,CASSPPGQGAREQYF
TRBJ1-1,TRBV6-5,.,TRBD1,TGTGCCAGCAGTCCAGGACAGGGAACACACCCCGAAGCTTTCTTT,CASSPGQGTHPEAFF
TRBJ1-1,TRBV7-8,.,.,TGTGCCAGCAGCTCGCGGACAGTGATCGGCGCTTTCTTT,CASSSRTVIGAFF
TRBJ2-6,TRBV14,.,.,TGTGCCAGCAGCCACAGGGCCGGCCCTGGGGCCAACGTCCTGACTTTC,CASSHRAGPGANVLTF
TRBJ2-7,TRBV7-9,.,.,TGTGCCAGCAGCTTGGGCGCCGGACACTACGAGCAGTACTTC,CASSLGAGHYEQYF
TRBJ2-7,TRBV5-4,.,.,TGTGCCAGCAGCTTGGACAGGGTGGCGGTCTACGAGCAGTACTTC,CASSLDRVAVYEQYF
TRBJ2-7,TRBV19,few,.,TGTGCCAGTAGACCGACTCCCGACGCCCTCTACGAGCAGTACTTC,CASRPTPDALYEQYF
TRBJ2-5,TRBV11-3,.,.,TGTGCCAGCAGCCCCCCCGACCGCAGGGCCCTTTACTTC,CASSPPDRRALYF
TRBJ2-1,TRBV7-2,.,.,TGTGCCAGCAGCTTAGCGGGCCAGGGACTTGAGCAGTTCTTC,CASSLAGQGLEQFF
TRBJ2-7,TRBV6-6,few,.,TGTGCCAGCAGTTACTCGGGCAGGGGTCGAGGCTACGAGCAGTACTTC,CASSYSGRGRGYEQYF
TRBJ2-2,TRBV5-1,.,.,TGCGCCAGCAGCGAGTGGCAGGCGAACACCGGGGAGCTGTTTTTT,CASSEWQANTGELFF
TRBJ1-1,TRBV5-4,.,TRBD1,TGTGCCAGCAGCTTGCCCAGGGGGGACACTGAAGCTTTCTTT,CASSLPRGDTEAFF
TRBJ2-7,TRBV13,.,.,TGTGCCAGCAGCCCGGCGGGGCCGGGATACGAGCAGTACTTC,CASSPAGPGYEQYF
TRBJ2-6,TRBV4-2,once,TRBD1,TGTGCCAGCAGCCCCCGACAGGGCGCGGCCTCTGGGGCCAACGTCCTGACTTTC,CASSPRQGAASGANVLTF
TRBJ2-5,TRBV6-5,.,.,TGTGCCACCTCGAGGGGGCAGCTGGGGGGAGAGACCCAGTACTTC,CATSRGQLGGETQYF
TRBJ2-2,TRBV4-3,.,.,TGCGCCAGCAGCCTTCGGGGAACCGGGGAGCTGTTTTTT,CASSLRGTGELFF
TRBJ2-5,TRBV18,once,.,TGTGCCAGCTCATCGGGGGAGACCCAGTACTTC,CASSSGETQYF
TRBJ2-2,TRBV9,.,.,TGTGCCAGCAGCGCCCCGGGGAGGAAGAGGGAGCTGTTTTTT,CASSAPGRKRELFF
TRBJ2-2,TRBV6-1,.,.,TGTGCCAGCAGTGAGGCACATAACACCGGGGAGCTGTTTTTT,CASSEAHNTGELFF
TRBJ2-7,TRBV21-1,.,.,TGTGCCAGCAGCCAAAACAGGGGGCCGCTTTACGAGCAGTACTTC,CASSQNRGPLYEQYF
TRBJ2-1,TRBV27,.,.,TGTGCCAGCAGTTTATCGTGGGCTACCAATGAGCAGTTCTTC,CASSLSWATNEQFF
TRBJ1-1,TRBV2,.,.,TGTGCCAGCAGTGACCCGGGGGGGGAGAACACTGAAGCTTTCTTT,CASSDPGGENTEAFF
TRBJ2-7,TRBV29-1,.,.,TGCAGCGCAACCGGGACGGGGGTTTACGAGCAGTACTTC,CSATGTGVYEQYF
TRBJ2-4,TRBV4-1,.,TRBD2,TGCGCCAGCAGCCAAGAGGGGGTAGCGGGAGCCAAAAACATTCAGTACTTC,CASSQEGVAGAKNIQYF
TRBJ2-3,TRBV6-2/TRBV6-3,.,TRBD2,TGTGCCAGCAGTCGTGGGAGGGCCACAGATACGCAGTATTTT,CASSRGRATDTQYF
TRBJ1-4,TRBV20-1,.,.,TGCAGTCCCGGCGGGTCTGAAAAACTGTTTTTT,CSPGGSEKLFF
TRBJ2-1,TRBV5-4,.,.,TGTGCCAGCAGCTCCGACCCCGGGTATGAGCAGTTCTTC,CASSSDPGYEQFF
TRBJ2-7,TRBV28,.,TRBD1,TGTGCCAGCAGCGAACAGGGGAGTGACGACGAGCAGTACTTC,CASSEQGSDDEQYF
TRBJ1-5,TRBV7-9,.,TRBD1,TGTGCCAGCAGCCGACAGGGACTCAATCAGCCCCAGCATTTT,CASSRQGLNQPQHF
TRBJ1-3,TRBV5-6,.,.,TGTGCCAGCAGCCGCAGGGCCCCCCTCTCTGGAAACACCATATATTTT,CASSRRAPLSGNTIYF
TRBJ2-7,TRBV19,.,TRBD2,TGTGCCAGTAGTCCCTCCCTAACCGGGAGGACGTGGGAGCAGTACTTC,CASSPSLTGRTWEQYF
TRBJ2-2,TRBV20-1,.,.,TGCAGTGCTAGCCGGGGGGGGGAGCTGTTTTTT,CSASRGGELFF
TRBJ2-5,TRBV11-2,.,TRBD1,TGTGCCAGCAGGTTTGGGAGACCGGGACAGGGGAAAGAGACCCAGTACTTC,CASRFGRPGQGKETQYF
TRBJ2-1,TRBV7-3,few,TRBD2,TGTGCCAGCAGCTCACCGGGTAGCGGGAGTGCCTACAATGAGCAGTTCTTC,CASSSPGSGSAYNEQFF
TRBJ2-1,TRBV11-3,.,.,TGTGCCAGCAGCTCTGGGGCCTTTGGCTCCTACAATGAGCAGTTCTTC,CASSSGAFGSYNEQFF
TRBJ2-3,TRBV5-1,.,TRBD2,TGCGCCAGCAGCTTGGGACTAGCGGCGCACACAGATACGCAGTATTTT,CASSLGLAAHTDTQYF
TRBJ1-2,TRBV19,.,TRBD1,TGTGCCAGTAGTATCGGGACAGGGCTGCCTGGCTACACCTTC,CASSIGTGLPGYTF
TRBJ2-1,TRBV7-2,.,TRBD2,TGTGCCAGCAGCTTAACCACTAGCGGCTACAATGAGCAGTTCTTC,CASSLTTSGYNEQFF
TRBJ1-1,TRBV9,.,.,TGTGCCAGCAGCGTAGTGTCAGGGCCGACCACTGAAGCTTTCTTT,CASSVVSGPTTEAFF
TRBJ2-7,TRBV3-1/TRBV3-2,.,TRBD2,TGTGCCAGCAGCCCCACCACCCAAGCGGGAGCGGGGTCCTACGAGCAGTACTTC,CASSPTTQAGAGSYEQYF
TRBJ2-3,TRBV6-5,.,TRBD2,TGTGCCAGCAGTTACCAGCCGGGACTAGCGGGAGGTACGCAGTATTTT,CASSYQPGLAGGTQYF